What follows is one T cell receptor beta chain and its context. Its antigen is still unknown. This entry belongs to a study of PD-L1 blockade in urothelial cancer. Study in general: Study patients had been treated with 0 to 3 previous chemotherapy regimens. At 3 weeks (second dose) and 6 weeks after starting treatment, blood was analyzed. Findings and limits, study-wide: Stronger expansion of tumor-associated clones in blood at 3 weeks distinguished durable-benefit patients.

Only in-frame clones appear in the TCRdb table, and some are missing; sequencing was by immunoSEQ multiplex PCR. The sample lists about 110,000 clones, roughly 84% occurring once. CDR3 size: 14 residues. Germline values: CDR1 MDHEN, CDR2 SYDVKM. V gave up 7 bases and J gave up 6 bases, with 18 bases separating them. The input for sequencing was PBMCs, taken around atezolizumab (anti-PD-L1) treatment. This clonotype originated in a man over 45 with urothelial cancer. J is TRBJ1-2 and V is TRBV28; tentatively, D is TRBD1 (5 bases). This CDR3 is CASKEGPQGDGYTF. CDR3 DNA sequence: TGTGCCAGCAAGGAGGGGCCTCAAGGGGATGGCTACACCTTC.